This record looks at one T cell receptor (beta chain) sequence and its context. Its antigen is as yet unknown. Generated by immunoSEQ multiplex PCR, the TCRdb table keeps only in-frame clones and is missing some. The top ten hold roughly 1.8% of the sample, which has around 35,000 clones, 84% seen once. This entry is derived from a study of Siglec-9 on CD8 T cells in melanoma. Findings and caveats of the study: An effector memory CD8+ T-cell subset seemingly accumulating in melanoma was reportedly marked and regulated by Siglec-9.

The receptor's source is a human donor in good health. The sequencing input was Siglec-9- CD8+ T cells sorted from blood.

The CDR3 protein is CASRIRRDSPSYEQYF. CDR3 sequence (DNA): TGTGCCAGCAGGATACGACGGGACTCCCCCTCCTACGAGCAGTACTTC. This chain joins TRBV7-6 and TRBJ2-7; D is perhaps TRBD2 (6 bases). V shed 6 bases and J shed 0 bases, with 18 bases lying between them. The germline V gene encodes CDR1 SGHVS and CDR2 FNYEAQ. The CDR3 spans 16 residues. The full variable domain, completed using reference TRBV7-6 and TRBJ2-7, is GAGVSQSPRYKVTKRGQDVALRCDPISGHVSLYWYRQALGQGPEFLTYFNYEAQQDKSGLPNDRFSAERPEGSISTLTIQRTEQRDSAMYRCASRIRRDSPSYEQYFGPGTRLTVT.